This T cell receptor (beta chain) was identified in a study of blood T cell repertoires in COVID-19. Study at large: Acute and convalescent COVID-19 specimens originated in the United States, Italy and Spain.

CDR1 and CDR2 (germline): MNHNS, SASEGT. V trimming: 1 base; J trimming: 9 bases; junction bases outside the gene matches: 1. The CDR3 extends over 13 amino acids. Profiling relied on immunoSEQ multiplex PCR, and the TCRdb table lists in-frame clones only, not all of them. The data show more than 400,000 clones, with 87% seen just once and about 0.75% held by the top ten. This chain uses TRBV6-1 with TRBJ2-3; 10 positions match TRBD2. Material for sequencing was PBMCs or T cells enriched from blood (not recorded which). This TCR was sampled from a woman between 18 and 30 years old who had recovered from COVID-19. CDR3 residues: CASSEVLAGTQYF. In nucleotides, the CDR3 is TGTGCCAGCAGTGAAGTACTAGCGGGGACGCAGTATTTT.